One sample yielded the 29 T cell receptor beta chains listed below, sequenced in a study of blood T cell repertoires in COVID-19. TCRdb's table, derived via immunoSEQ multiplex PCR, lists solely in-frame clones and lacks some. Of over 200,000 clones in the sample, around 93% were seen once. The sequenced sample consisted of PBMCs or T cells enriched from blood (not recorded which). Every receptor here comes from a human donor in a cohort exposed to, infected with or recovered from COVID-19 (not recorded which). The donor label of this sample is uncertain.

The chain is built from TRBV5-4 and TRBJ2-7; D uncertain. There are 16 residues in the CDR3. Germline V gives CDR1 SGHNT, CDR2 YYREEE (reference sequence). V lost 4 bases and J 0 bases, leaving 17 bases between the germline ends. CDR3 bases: TGTGCCAGCAGCCCAGGCGATCAAAGAGCCTCCTACGAGCAGTACTTC. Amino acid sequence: CASSPGDQRASYEQYF.

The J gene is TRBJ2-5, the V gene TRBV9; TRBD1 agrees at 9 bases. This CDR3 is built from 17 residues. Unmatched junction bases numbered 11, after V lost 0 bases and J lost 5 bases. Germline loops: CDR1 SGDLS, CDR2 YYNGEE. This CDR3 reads CASSVGQVGQGFETQYF. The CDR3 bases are TGTGCCAGCAGCGTAGGGCAGGTGGGACAGGGCTTCGAGACCCAGTACTTC.

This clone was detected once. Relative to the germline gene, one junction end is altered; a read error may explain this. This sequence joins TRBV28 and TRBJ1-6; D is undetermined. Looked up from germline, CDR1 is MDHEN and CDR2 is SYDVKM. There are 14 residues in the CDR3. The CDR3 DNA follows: TGTGCCAGCAGGTTATCAGTGGTCAATTCACCCCTCCACTTT. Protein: CASRLSVVNSPLHF.

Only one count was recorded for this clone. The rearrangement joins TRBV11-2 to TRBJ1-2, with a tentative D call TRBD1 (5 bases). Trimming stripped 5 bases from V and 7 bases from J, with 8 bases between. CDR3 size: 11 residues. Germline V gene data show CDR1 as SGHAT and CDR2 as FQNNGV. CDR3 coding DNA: TGTGCCAGCAGCGGGGGGGGTGGCTACACCTTC. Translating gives CASSGGGGYTF.

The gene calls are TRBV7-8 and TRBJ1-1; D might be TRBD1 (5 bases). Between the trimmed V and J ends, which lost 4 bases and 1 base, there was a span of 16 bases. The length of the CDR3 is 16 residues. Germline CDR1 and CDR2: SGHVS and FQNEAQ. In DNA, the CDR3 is TGTGCCAGCAGCTCGTCGGGTGGGGGGTCGAACACTGAAGCTTTCTTT. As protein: CASSSSGGGSNTEAFF.

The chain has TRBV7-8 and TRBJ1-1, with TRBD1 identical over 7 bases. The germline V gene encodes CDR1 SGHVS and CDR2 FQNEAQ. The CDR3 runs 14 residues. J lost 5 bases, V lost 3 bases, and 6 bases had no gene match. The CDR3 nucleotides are TGTGCCAGCAGCTTGACGAACAGGGGTACTGAAGCTTTCTTT. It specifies CASSLTNRGTEAFF. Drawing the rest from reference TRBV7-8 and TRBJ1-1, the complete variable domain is GAGVSQSPRYKVAKRGQDVALRCDPISGHVSLFWYQQALGQGPEFLTYFQNEAQLDKSGLPSDRFFAERPEGSVSTLKIQRTQQEDSAVYLCASSLTNRGTEAFFGQGTRLTVV.

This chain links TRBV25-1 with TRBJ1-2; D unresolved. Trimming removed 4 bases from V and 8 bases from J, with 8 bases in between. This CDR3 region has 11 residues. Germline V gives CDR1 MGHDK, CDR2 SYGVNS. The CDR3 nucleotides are TGTGCCAGCAGTGTGTTTGGCGGCTACACCTTC. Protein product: CASSVFGGYTF.

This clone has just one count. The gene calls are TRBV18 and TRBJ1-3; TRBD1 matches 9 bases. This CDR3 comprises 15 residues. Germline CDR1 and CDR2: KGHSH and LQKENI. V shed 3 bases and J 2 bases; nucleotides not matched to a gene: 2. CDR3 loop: CASSPTGGPGNTIYF. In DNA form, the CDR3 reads TGTGCCAGCTCACCTACAGGGGGCCCTGGAAACACCATATATTTT.

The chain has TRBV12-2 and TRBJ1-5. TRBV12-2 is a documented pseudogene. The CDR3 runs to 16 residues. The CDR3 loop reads CASRAEGGSSNQPQHF. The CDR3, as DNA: TGTGCAAGTCGCGCCGAGGGTGGGTCGAGCAATCAGCCCCAGCATTTT.

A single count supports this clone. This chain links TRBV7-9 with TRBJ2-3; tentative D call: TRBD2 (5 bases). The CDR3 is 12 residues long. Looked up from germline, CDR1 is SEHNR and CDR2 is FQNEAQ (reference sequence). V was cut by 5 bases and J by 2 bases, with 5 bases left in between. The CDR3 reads CASSDYTDTQYF. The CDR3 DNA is TGTGCCAGCAGCGACTACACAGATACGCAGTATTTT.

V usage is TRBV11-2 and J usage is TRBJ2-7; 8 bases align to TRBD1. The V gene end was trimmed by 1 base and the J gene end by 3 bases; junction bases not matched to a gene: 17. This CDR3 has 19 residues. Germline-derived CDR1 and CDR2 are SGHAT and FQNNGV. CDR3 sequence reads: CASSLGRVGGEDRDYEQYF. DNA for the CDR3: TGTGCCAGCAGCTTAGGCAGGGTCGGCGGAGAGGACAGGGACTACGAGCAGTACTTC.

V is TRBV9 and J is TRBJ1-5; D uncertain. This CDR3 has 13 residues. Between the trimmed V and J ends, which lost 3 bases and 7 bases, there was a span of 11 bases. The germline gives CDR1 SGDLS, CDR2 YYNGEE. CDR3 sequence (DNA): TGTGCCAGCAGCGCTAGCTTGGGGCAGCCCCAGCATTTT. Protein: CASSASLGQPQHF.

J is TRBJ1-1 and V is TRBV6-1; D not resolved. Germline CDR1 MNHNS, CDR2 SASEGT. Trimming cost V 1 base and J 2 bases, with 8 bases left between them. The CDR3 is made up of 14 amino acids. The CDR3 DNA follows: TGTGCCAGCAGTGAAGTCGAGGCTAACACTGAAGCTTTCTTT. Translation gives CASSEVEANTEAFF.

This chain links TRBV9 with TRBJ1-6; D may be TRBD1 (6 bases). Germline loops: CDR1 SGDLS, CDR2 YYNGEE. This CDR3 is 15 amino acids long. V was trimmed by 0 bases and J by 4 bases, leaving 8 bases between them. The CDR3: CASSVGGTYNSPLHF. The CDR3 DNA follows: TGTGCCAGCAGCGTAGGGGGGACATATAATTCACCCCTCCACTTT.

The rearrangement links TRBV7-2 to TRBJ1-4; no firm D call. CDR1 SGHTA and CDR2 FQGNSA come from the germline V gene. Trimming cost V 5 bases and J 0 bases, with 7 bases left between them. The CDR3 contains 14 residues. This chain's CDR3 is CASSPTATNEKLFF. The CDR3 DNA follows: TGTGCCAGCAGCCCAACGGCAACTAATGAAAAACTGTTTTTT.

The CDR3 sequence: CASSQDFTGNTGELFF. CDR3 sequence (DNA): TGCGCCAGCAGCCAAGATTTTACAGGGAATACCGGGGAGCTGTTTTTT. This chain links TRBV4-3 with TRBJ2-2, with a possible D match to TRBD1 (6 bases). This CDR3 has 16 amino acids. CDR1 LGHNA and CDR2 YSLEER come from the germline V gene. V lost 0 bases to trimming and J lost 5 bases, with 13 bases between them.

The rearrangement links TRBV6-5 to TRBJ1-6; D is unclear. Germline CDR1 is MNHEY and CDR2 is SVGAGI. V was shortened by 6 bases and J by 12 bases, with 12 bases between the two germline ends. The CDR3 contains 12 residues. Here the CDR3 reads CASSSTAGPLHF. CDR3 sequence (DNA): TGTGCCAGCAGCTCAACGGCGGGACCCCTCCACTTT.

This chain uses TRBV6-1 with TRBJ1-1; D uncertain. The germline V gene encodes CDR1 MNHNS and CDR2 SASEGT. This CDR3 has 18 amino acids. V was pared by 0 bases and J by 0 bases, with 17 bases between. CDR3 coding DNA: TGTGCCAGCAGTGAAGCGCCGGTTTCTGTAATCATGAACACTGAAGCTTTCTTT. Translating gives CASSEAPVSVIMNTEAFF.

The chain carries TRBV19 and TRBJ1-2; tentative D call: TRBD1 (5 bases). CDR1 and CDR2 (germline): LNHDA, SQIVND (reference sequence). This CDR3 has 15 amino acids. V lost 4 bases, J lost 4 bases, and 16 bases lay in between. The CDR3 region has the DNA TGTGCCAGTAGTACCCGACAGCAATGGTTCTATGGCTACACCTTC. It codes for CASSTRQQWFYGYTF.

CDR3 coding DNA: TGCGCCACCACGACAGGGTTGAACACTGAAGCTTTCTTT. It is translated as CATTTGLNTEAFF. V usage is TRBV10-2 and J usage is TRBJ1-1, with TRBD1 matching over 7 bases. With V trimmed by 10 bases and J by 0 bases, 5 bases remained unmatched. This CDR3 region has 13 residues. Germline V gene data show CDR1 as WSHSY and CDR2 as SAAADI.

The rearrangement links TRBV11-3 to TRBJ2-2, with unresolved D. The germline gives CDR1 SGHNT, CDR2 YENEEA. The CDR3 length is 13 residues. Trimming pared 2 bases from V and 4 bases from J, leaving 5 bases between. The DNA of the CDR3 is TGTGCCAGCAGCTTAACGGTCACCGGGGAGCTGTTTTTT. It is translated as CASSLTVTGELFF.

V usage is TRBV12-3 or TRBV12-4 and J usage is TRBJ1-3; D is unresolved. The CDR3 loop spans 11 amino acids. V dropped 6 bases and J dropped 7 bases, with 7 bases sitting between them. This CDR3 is CASSRSNTIYF. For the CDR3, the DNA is TGTGCCAGCAGCCGGTCGAACACCATATATTTT.

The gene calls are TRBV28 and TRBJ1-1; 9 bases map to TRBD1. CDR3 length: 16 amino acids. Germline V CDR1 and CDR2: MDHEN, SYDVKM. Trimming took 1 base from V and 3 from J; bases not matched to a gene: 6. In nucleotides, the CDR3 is TGTGCCAGCAGTTTATCCCCCGGGACAGGGTACACTGAAGCTTTCTTT. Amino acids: CASSLSPGTGYTEAFF.

CDR3 coding DNA: TGCAGCGTCTTCAAGCGGGGGGTCCTCGGGACCCAGTACTTC. Residues: CSVFKRGVLGTQYF. V usage is TRBV29-1 and J usage is TRBJ2-5; 9 nucleotides line up with TRBD2. The CDR3 spans 14 residues. Trimming removed 6 bases from V and 7 bases from J; junction bases left unmatched: 12. The germline CDR1 and CDR2 sequences are SQVTM and ANQGSEA.

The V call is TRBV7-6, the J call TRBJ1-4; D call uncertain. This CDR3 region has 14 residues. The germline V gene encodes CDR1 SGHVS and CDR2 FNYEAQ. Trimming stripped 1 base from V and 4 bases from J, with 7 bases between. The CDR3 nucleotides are TGTGCCAGCAGCTTAGAATCACATAATGAAAAACTGTTTTTT. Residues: CASSLESHNEKLFF.

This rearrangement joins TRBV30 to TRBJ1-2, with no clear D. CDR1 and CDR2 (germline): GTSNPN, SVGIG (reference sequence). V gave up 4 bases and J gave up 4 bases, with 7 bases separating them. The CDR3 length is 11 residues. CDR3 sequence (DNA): TGTGCCTGGAAAAGCCCCTATGGCTACACCTTC. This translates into CAWKSPYGYTF.

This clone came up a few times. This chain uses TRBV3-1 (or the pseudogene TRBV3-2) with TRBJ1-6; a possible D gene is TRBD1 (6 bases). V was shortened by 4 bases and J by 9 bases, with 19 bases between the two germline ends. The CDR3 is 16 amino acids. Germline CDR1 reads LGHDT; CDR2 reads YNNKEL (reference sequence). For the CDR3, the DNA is TGTGCCAGCAGCCCAAGCGGGGGGGCAAGTGTTTCACCCCTCCACTTT. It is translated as CASSPSGGASVSPLHF.

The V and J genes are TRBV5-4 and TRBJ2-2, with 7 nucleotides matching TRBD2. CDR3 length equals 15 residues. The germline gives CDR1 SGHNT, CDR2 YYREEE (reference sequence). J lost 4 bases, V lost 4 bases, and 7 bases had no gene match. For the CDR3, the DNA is TGTGCCAGCAGCCTCAGCGGGGAAATCACCGGGGAGCTGTTTTTT. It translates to CASSLSGEITGELFF.

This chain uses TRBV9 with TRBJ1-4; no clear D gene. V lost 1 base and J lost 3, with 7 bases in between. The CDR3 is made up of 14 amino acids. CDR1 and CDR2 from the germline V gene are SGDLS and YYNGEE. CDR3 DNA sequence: TGTGCCAGCAGCGTAACGGGGTCTAATGAAAAACTGTTTTTT. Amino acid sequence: CASSVTGSNEKLFF.